This T cell receptor beta chain was recorded in a study of metastatic and nonmetastatic thyroid tumors. Study-wide points: Relative to benign nodules, malignant thyroid tumors were reportedly characterized by significantly elevated TCR beta diversity in blood and tumor.

The sample holds many counts of this clone. Antigen specificity is unknown. Additional DNA sequences in this sample encode the identical CDR3. Study processing details: Between-group CDR3 differences, defined by clinicopathological status, yielded a distant-metastasis classifier for papillary thyroid cancer. From the PCR reads, TCRdb re-called clones with MiXCR. TCRdb, not the authors, supplied the V and J calls. The sample records about 23,000 clones, approximately 30% being singletons. None of the patients had undergone any treatment ahead of thyroid surgery. Germline-derived CDR1 and CDR2 are MNHEY and SMNVEV (reference sequence). V was pared by 8 bases and J by 8 bases, with 30 bases between. There are 17 residues in the CDR3.

The TCR was taken from a female donor with papillary thyroid cancer or a benign thyroid nodule (not recorded which). Some clones in this sample may be carry-over from other donors' samples. Sequencing was done on a sample of tumor tissue. The chain carries TRBV27 and TRBJ1-2; D might be TRBD1 (6 bases). CDR3 sequence reads: CASQQLSAVGRGSGYTF. The CDR3 coding sequence is TGTGCCAGCCAGCAGTTATCAGCGGTTGGGAGGGGGAGCGGCTACACCTTC.